This TCR beta chain is from a study of identical twins. Template switching added a universal primer site, and cDNA bore unique molecular identifiers. TCRdb passed the 5' RACE reads through MiXCR, listing each CDR3 protein once. This table has 750,000 to 950,000 distinct CDR3 sequences, approximately 13% appearing once. The CDR3 has 17 amino acids. Germline V gives CDR1 SGDLS, CDR2 YYNGEE. Losses at the gene ends were 2 bases for V and 5 bases for J; bases not matched to a gene: 13. Many counts were recorded for this clonotype. These sequences were also reported in another study, on yellow fever vaccine responses in identical twins.

The receptor was derived from a young woman in good health. The sequencing input was PBMCs. The genes are TRBV9 and TRBJ2-3, with 8 bases lining up with TRBD2. The CDR3 coding sequence is TGTGCCAGCAGCGTTTCAACTAGCGGTGGCCTAGGAGATACGCAGTATTTT. Protein: CASSVSTSGGLGDTQYF.